A selection of T cell receptor beta chains follows, all from one sample in a study of radiation and T cells in renal cell carcinoma. The method was immunoSEQ multiplex PCR; TCRdb's version includes in-frame clones alone and lacks a portion of them. The sample records approximately 90,000 clones, around nine tenths being singletons. The sequencing here drew on blood, taken from a patient whose treatment included radiotherapy and nephrectomy. Receptors were obtained from a middle-aged man with renal cell carcinoma. The CDR3 runs from the conserved cysteine through the conserved F or W. The D gene is left open where the match is weak. The size entry is marked missing in some rows and otherwise reads once, few, many or a size class.

CDR3nt: TGTGCCAGCTCACCCCGGCTCGTTTGGGAGACCCAGTACTTC
CDR3aa: CASSPRLVWETQYF
v_gene: TRBV18
d_gene: NA
len: 14
j_gene: TRBJ2-5
abundance: NA

CDR3nt: TGCGCCAGCAGCTCGGTAGGGGCTAGCGGGAGATCGGGCACAGATACGCAGTATTTT
CDR3aa: CASSSVGASGRSGTDTQYF
v_gene: TRBV5-1
d_gene: TRBD2
len: 19
j_gene: TRBJ2-3
abundance: few

CDR3nt: TGTGCCAGCAGCTTTCTCGGGGATACGGTCGGTTACACCTTC
CDR3aa: CASSFLGDTVGYTF
v_gene: TRBV5-6
d_gene: NA
len: 14
j_gene: TRBJ1-2
abundance: NA

CDR3nt: TGTGCCAGTCAGACTCGGCGCTATAACCAGGACAGAAGTCAGCCCCAGCATTTT
CDR3aa: CASQTRRYNQDRSQPQHF
v_gene: TRBV28
d_gene: NA
len: 18
j_gene: TRBJ1-5
abundance: few

CDR3nt: TGTGCCTGGAGAAGGGACAGGGCAAGCTCTGGGGCCAACGTCCTGACTTTC
CDR3aa: CAWRRDRASSGANVLTF
v_gene: TRBV30
d_gene: TRBD1
len: 17
j_gene: TRBJ2-6
abundance: NA

CDR3nt: TGTGCCAGCAGTCTTGGGACAGGGGACGATGAGCAGTTCTTC
CDR3aa: CASSLGTGDDEQFF
v_gene: TRBV6-1
d_gene: TRBD1
len: 14
j_gene: TRBJ2-1
abundance: NA

CDR3nt: TGTGCCAGCACCCGTTACTACGAGCAGTACTTC
CDR3aa: CASTRYYEQYF
v_gene: TRBV28
d_gene: NA
len: 11
j_gene: TRBJ2-7
abundance: NA

CDR3nt: TGCGCCAGCAGCTTGGGAGCAGAGAAAAATCAGCCCCAGCATTTT
CDR3aa: CASSLGAEKNQPQHF
v_gene: TRBV5-1
d_gene: NA
len: 15
j_gene: TRBJ1-5
abundance: NA

CDR3nt: TGTGCCAGCAGCGACAGGAGGCGTACCTCCTACGAGCAGTACTTC
CDR3aa: CASSDRRRTSYEQYF
v_gene: TRBV28
d_gene: NA
len: 15
j_gene: TRBJ2-7
abundance: NA

CDR3nt: TGTGCCAGCAGCCTCCTGAATGGGAGGGGATCCCAGTACTTC
CDR3aa: CASSLLNGRGSQYF
v_gene: TRBV9
d_gene: TRBD2
len: 14
j_gene: TRBJ2-5
abundance: NA

CDR3nt: TGTGCCAGCAGGATCCAGTCGGAGACCCAGTACTTC
CDR3aa: CASRIQSETQYF
v_gene: TRBV6-1
d_gene: NA
len: 12
j_gene: TRBJ2-5
abundance: few

CDR3nt: TGCGCCAGCAGATATGGACTAGCGGGGGGGCTTTACAATGAGCAGTTCTTC
CDR3aa: CASRYGLAGGLYNEQFF
v_gene: TRBV5-1
d_gene: TRBD2
len: 17
j_gene: TRBJ2-1
abundance: once

CDR3nt: TGTGCCTGGAGTCCCAGCCGGTGGGAGTCTAGCGGGGCCTCCTACGAGCAGTACTTC
CDR3aa: CAWSPSRWESSGASYEQYF
v_gene: TRBV30
d_gene: TRBD2
len: 19
j_gene: TRBJ2-7
abundance: NA

CDR3nt: TGTGCCAGCAGTCCAGGGACAGGGTTGAGCACTGAAGCTTTCTTT
CDR3aa: CASSPGTGLSTEAFF
v_gene: TRBV6-5
d_gene: TRBD1
len: 15
j_gene: TRBJ1-1
abundance: NA

CDR3nt: TGTGCCAGCTCCGGGACAGAAACTAGCACAGATACGCAGTATTTT
CDR3aa: CASSGTETSTDTQYF
v_gene: TRBV18
d_gene: TRBD1
len: 15
j_gene: TRBJ2-3
abundance: NA

CDR3nt: TGTGCCAGCAGCTTTGTCCAAGGAACCCACGAGCAGTACTTC
CDR3aa: CASSFVQGTHEQYF
v_gene: TRBV7-9
d_gene: NA
len: 14
j_gene: TRBJ2-7
abundance: NA

CDR3nt: TGTGCCAGCAGCCCCTCGATCGGAGCGGGGGGAAACAATGAGCAGTTCTTC
CDR3aa: CASSPSIGAGGNNEQFF
v_gene: TRBV5-4
d_gene: TRBD2
len: 17
j_gene: TRBJ2-1
abundance: once

CDR3nt: TGTGCCAGCTCACCCGGGACAGGGATTAGTCAGCCCCAGCATTTT
CDR3aa: CASSPGTGISQPQHF
v_gene: TRBV18
d_gene: TRBD1
len: 15
j_gene: TRBJ1-5
abundance: NA

CDR3nt: TGTGCCAGCAGTCAAAGACAGGGCAGTGGCTACACCTTC
CDR3aa: CASSQRQGSGYTF
v_gene: TRBV27
d_gene: TRBD1
len: 13
j_gene: TRBJ1-2
abundance: NA

CDR3nt: TGCGCCAGCAGCCAAGACAGGACAGCATATAATTCACCCCTCCACTTT
CDR3aa: CASSQDRTAYNSPLHF
v_gene: TRBV4-3
d_gene: NA
len: 16
j_gene: TRBJ1-6
abundance: NA

CDR3nt: TGTGCCAGCAGCCCTAGGGCAGGAGGAGAGACCCAGTACTTC
CDR3aa: CASSPRAGGETQYF
v_gene: TRBV5-8
d_gene: NA
len: 14
j_gene: TRBJ2-5
abundance: NA

CDR3nt: TGTGCCAGCAGCCGTACCGGGTCCTACTACGAGCAGTACTTC
CDR3aa: CASSRTGSYYEQYF
v_gene: TRBV6-5
d_gene: NA
len: 14
j_gene: TRBJ2-7
abundance: NA

CDR3nt: TGCAGCGTTGAAACTGTTGGAAACACCATATATTTT
CDR3aa: CSVETVGNTIYF
v_gene: TRBV29-1
d_gene: NA
len: 12
j_gene: TRBJ1-3
abundance: NA

CDR3nt: TGTGCCTGGGAACTAGCGGGAGGGTCCAATGAGCAGTTCTTC
CDR3aa: CAWELAGGSNEQFF
v_gene: TRBV30
d_gene: TRBD2
len: 14
j_gene: TRBJ2-1
abundance: NA

CDR3nt: TGTGCCAGCAGTAACCTAGCGGGAGGGAACACAGATACGCAGTATTTT
CDR3aa: CASSNLAGGNTDTQYF
v_gene: TRBV27
d_gene: TRBD2
len: 16
j_gene: TRBJ2-3
abundance: NA

CDR3nt: TGTGCCAGCAGCTTTTTGCGGGGGGTTCGCAATGAGCAGTTCTTC
CDR3aa: CASSFLRGVRNEQFF
v_gene: TRBV7-2
d_gene: TRBD2
len: 15
j_gene: TRBJ2-1
abundance: once

CDR3nt: TGCGCCAGCAGCCAACCAACTAGGACTCACATTCAGTACTTC
CDR3aa: CASSQPTRTHIQYF
v_gene: TRBV4-1
d_gene: NA
len: 14
j_gene: TRBJ2-4
abundance: once

CDR3nt: TGCGCCAGCAGCTTGTCGGCAGGGGGGGACTCACCCCTCCACTTT
CDR3aa: CASSLSAGGDSPLHF
v_gene: TRBV5-1
d_gene: TRBD1
len: 15
j_gene: TRBJ1-6
abundance: NA

CDR3nt: TGTGCCAGCAGCGTAGATGACTACAATGAGCAGTTCTTC
CDR3aa: CASSVDDYNEQFF
v_gene: TRBV9
d_gene: NA
len: 13
j_gene: TRBJ2-1
abundance: few

CDR3nt: TGTGCCAGCAGACCGACTAGTCCTTCCCTCACAGATACGCAGTATTTT
CDR3aa: CASRPTSPSLTDTQYF
v_gene: TRBV6-6
d_gene: NA
len: 16
j_gene: TRBJ2-3
abundance: NA

CDR3nt: TGCGCCAGCAGCCAAGTGACAGGAAACAAAGAGACCCAGTACTTC
CDR3aa: CASSQVTGNKETQYF
v_gene: TRBV4-3
d_gene: NA
len: 15
j_gene: TRBJ2-5
abundance: NA

CDR3nt: TGTGCCAGCAGCGGTGGGACAGCCACAGATACGCAGTATTTT
CDR3aa: CASSGGTATDTQYF
v_gene: TRBV9
d_gene: TRBD1
len: 14
j_gene: TRBJ2-3
abundance: NA

CDR3nt: TGTGCCATCAGTGAGTCGTGGGTGACACGCAGCTCCTACGAGCAGTACTTC
CDR3aa: CAISESWVTRSSYEQYF
v_gene: TRBV10-3
d_gene: NA
len: 17
j_gene: TRBJ2-7
abundance: NA

CDR3nt: TGTGCCAGCAGTCCCCCGGAGGGGGGCAAAGGCTACACCTTC
CDR3aa: CASSPPEGGKGYTF
v_gene: TRBV6-6
d_gene: NA
len: 14
j_gene: TRBJ1-2
abundance: NA

CDR3nt: TGTGCCAGCAGCCTGGCGGGACAGGGGTGGGATACGCAGTATTTT
CDR3aa: CASSLAGQGWDTQYF
v_gene: TRBV7-2
d_gene: TRBD1
len: 15
j_gene: TRBJ2-3
abundance: NA

CDR3nt: TGTGCCAGTGATGGGGGCGCGGGGAACACTGAAGCTTTCTTT
CDR3aa: CASDGGAGNTEAFF
v_gene: TRBV19
d_gene: NA
len: 14
j_gene: TRBJ1-1
abundance: NA

CDR3nt: TGTGCCAGCAGCTTTGGAGGGGCCCCCTATCGAGAGTACTTC
CDR3aa: CASSFGGAPYREYF
v_gene: TRBV7-4
d_gene: NA
len: 14
j_gene: TRBJ2-7
abundance: NA

CDR3nt: TGTGCCTGGAGTACCGACAGGGGATTTGGCTACACCTTC
CDR3aa: CAWSTDRGFGYTF
v_gene: TRBV30
d_gene: TRBD1
len: 13
j_gene: TRBJ1-2
abundance: once

CDR3nt: TGTGCCATCTCTAGCGGGGGCCAAGAGACCCAGTACTTC
CDR3aa: CAISSGGQETQYF
v_gene: TRBV10-3
d_gene: TRBD2
len: 13
j_gene: TRBJ2-5
abundance: NA

CDR3nt: TGTGCCTGGACTCCCACCAGCGCTAACTATGGCTACACCTTC
CDR3aa: CAWTPTSANYGYTF
v_gene: TRBV30
d_gene: NA
len: 14
j_gene: TRBJ1-2
abundance: NA

CDR3nt: TGCGCCAGCAGCTTACGGACAGGGGGCGTGGAGCAGTTCTTC
CDR3aa: CASSLRTGGVEQFF
v_gene: TRBV5-1
d_gene: TRBD1
len: 14
j_gene: TRBJ2-1
abundance: NA

CDR3nt: TGCGCCAGCAGCTTCGCAGGGGCCAACACCGGGGAGCTGTTTTTT
CDR3aa: CASSFAGANTGELFF
v_gene: TRBV5-1
d_gene: NA
len: 15
j_gene: TRBJ2-2
abundance: NA

CDR3nt: TGTGCCAGCAGTTTACGAGGGGGCTCCTACAATGAGCAGTTCTTC
CDR3aa: CASSLRGGSYNEQFF
v_gene: TRBV27
d_gene: NA
len: 15
j_gene: TRBJ2-1
abundance: NA

CDR3nt: TGTGCCAGCAGCTTAGTTACAGGTATCATATACGAGCAGTACTTC
CDR3aa: CASSLVTGIIYEQYF
v_gene: TRBV7-9
d_gene: NA
len: 15
j_gene: TRBJ2-7
abundance: NA